The sequence of this T cell receptor (beta chain) was determined in a study of blood T cell repertoires in COVID-19. The overall study: The study drew acute and convalescent COVID-19 samples from the United States, Italy and Spain. In each case, the material was cDNA or gDNA derived from T cells, B-cell-depleted T cells, or PBMCs.

V was trimmed by 1 base and J by 9 bases, leaving 13 bases between them. Germline V gene data show CDR1 as SNHLY and CDR2 as FYNNEI. The CDR3 loop spans 14 amino acids. Original analysis: Scientists estimated how many nucleated cells there were by amplifying reference gene primers. Sequenced by immunoSEQ multiplex PCR; TCRdb stores in-frame clones only, minus some. V and J calls and clone size follow that table, whereas D and trimming were derived from the DNA. There are roughly 51,000 clones in the sample; 86% occur only once, and around 2.9% lies in the top ten. The sample comprised peripheral blood. The gene calls are TRBV2 and TRBJ1-5; D possibly corresponds to TRBD1 (5 bases). This TCR was recovered from a woman of 80 years or more with acute or convalescent COVID-19. The CDR3 protein is CASSEGQRQGPQHF. CDR3 in DNA: TGTGCCAGCAGTGAAGGACAGAGGCAGGGGCCCCAGCATTTT.